This TCR beta chain was identified in a study of blood T cell repertoires in COVID-19. About the research overall: Samples of COVID-19 (acute and convalescent) were obtained from the United States, Italy and Spain. T cells, B-cell-depleted T cells, or PBMCs provided the cDNA or gDNA that served as material.

The Seattle patients joined while their infection was active and were tracked longitudinally afterward. The assay was immunoSEQ multiplex PCR, and TCRdb's table has in-frame clones only and misses some. There are 85,000 to 120,000 clones in the sample; just under 95% occur only once, and more than 1.5% lies in the top ten. The CDR3 runs to 13 residues. Germline V gene data show CDR1 as GTSNPN and CDR2 as SVGIG (reference sequence). Unmatched junction bases numbered 6, after V lost 7 bases and J lost 1 base. V is TRBV30 and J is TRBJ1-1, with TRBD1 matching 7 bases. The clonotype was recovered from a woman aged 50 to 65 with COVID-19, enrolled during active disease. The specimen sequenced was peripheral blood. Here the CDR3 reads CAYRQGQNTEAFF. The CDR3 region has the DNA TGTGCCTACCGACAGGGACAGAACACTGAAGCTTTCTTT.